A single sample is the source of the 10 T cell receptor beta chains below, sequenced in a study of long-term antiretroviral therapy in people with HIV. At survey level, the immunoSEQ assay was run in its v3.0 version. Assay used: immunoSEQ multiplex PCR; TCRdb lists only in-frame clones, some missing. The sample records about 30,000 clones, 75% to 90% being singletons. The sample consisted of unsorted PBMCs, taken about 5 years before starting antiretroviral therapy. The receptor set was obtained from a man between 50 and 59 years old with HIV.

The rearrangement uses TRBV28 and TRBJ1-1; D remains ambiguous. CDR1 and CDR2 (germline): MDHEN, SYDVKM. The V and J ends lost 5 bases and 8 bases respectively, with 12 bases between them. The CDR3 runs to 12 residues. This chain's CDR3 is CASSTPLTEAFF. The DNA of the CDR3 is TGTGCCAGCAGTACTCCTCTAACCGAAGCTTTCTTT. Variable domain in full (rest from reference TRBV28 and TRBJ1-1): DVKVTQSSRYLVKRTGEKVFLECVQDMDHENMFWYRQDPGLGLRLIYFSYDVKMKEKGDIPEGYSVSREKKERFSLILESASTNQTSMYLCASSTPLTEAFFGQGTRLTVV.

This chain connects TRBV10-3 to TRBJ2-7; possibly TRBD1 for D (6 bases). Germline V gives CDR1 ENHRY, CDR2 SYGVKD. This CDR3 is built from 15 residues. Trimming removed 2 bases at V and 1 base at J, with 12 bases between. In DNA form, the CDR3 reads TGTGCCATCAGTGAGGCCCAACAGGGATCCTACGAGCAGTACTTC. Protein sequence: CAISEAQQGSYEQYF.

This clone came up once. The chain uses TRBV2 and TRBJ2-1; 7 bases are shared with TRBD1. The V and J ends lost 7 bases and 12 bases, in that order; junction bases with no gene match: 18. In germline, CDR1 is SNHLY, CDR2 FYNNEI. The CDR3 runs to 15 residues. The CDR3 nucleotides are TGTGCCAGCATCAAAGAAGGGGGCGAGGCTTTGCGGCAGTTCTTC. Translating gives CASIKEGGEALRQFF. Drawing the rest from reference TRBV2 and TRBJ2-1, the complete variable domain is EPEVTQTPSHQVTQMGQEVILRCVPISNHLYFYWYRQILGQKVEFLVSFYNNEISEKSEIFDDQFSVERPDGSNFTLKIRSTKLEDSAMYFCASIKEGGEALRQFFGPGTRLTVL.

The V and J genes are TRBV28 and TRBJ1-2; D is undetermined. The CDR3 contains 12 residues. V lost 8 bases to trimming and J lost 5 bases, with 12 bases between them. Germline V gives CDR1 MDHEN, CDR2 SYDVKM. DNA for the CDR3: TGTGCCAGCGGCGGGGAAACATATGGCTACACCTTC. It is translated as CASGGETYGYTF.

The chain joins TRBV28 to TRBJ2-7, with 9 positions matching TRBD1. This CDR3 is built from 15 residues. The J segment lost 2 bases and the V segment lost 0 bases, leaving 2 bases of the junction unmatched. Looked up from germline, CDR1 is MDHEN and CDR2 is SYDVKM. The CDR3 loop reads CASSLWTGGPYEQYF. CDR3 in DNA: TGTGCCAGCAGTTTATGGACAGGGGGGCCCTACGAGCAGTACTTC.

The chain has TRBV6-6 and TRBJ2-1; the D is unclear. Germline assignment: CDR1 MNHNY and CDR2 SVGAGI (reference sequence). The CDR3 runs to 16 residues. The V and J ends lost 7 bases and 9 bases respectively, with 25 bases between them. The DNA of the CDR3 is TGTGCCAGCATTAACGCTGGAGACCTTAGGGCCAGTGAGCAGTTCTTC. Translated, it gives CASINAGDLRASEQFF.

Note on this clone: At one end, the junction sequence differs from germline, possibly due to a read error. The CDR3 region has the DNA TGTACCAGCTCACCACCTGGCAGGGGGCTCGGCGAGCAGTACTTC. As protein: CTSSPPGRGLGEQYF. This sequence joins TRBV18 and TRBJ2-7; 8 nucleotides align to TRBD1. Germline V gives CDR1 KGHSH, CDR2 LQKENI. The CDR3 loop spans 15 amino acids.

This chain uses TRBV4-2 with TRBJ1-2; no clear D. This CDR3 is 13 amino acids long. Germline assignment: CDR1 LGHNA and CDR2 YNFKEQ. V was clipped by 0 bases and J by 8 bases, with 10 bases between them. This CDR3 is CASSQDGLRGYTF. CDR3 DNA: TGTGCCAGCAGCCAAGACGGCCTTCGGGGCTACACCTTC.

The V call is TRBV5-1, the J call TRBJ1-4, with TRBD1 matching 7 bases. The CDR3 is made up of 15 amino acids. J gave up 0 bases and V 2 bases, and 1 base lay outside the gene matches. Looked up from germline, CDR1 is SGHRS and CDR2 is YFSETQ. The CDR3 is CASSFGTATNEKLFF. The CDR3 DNA sequence: TGCGCCAGCAGCTTCGGGACAGCAACTAATGAAAAACTGTTTTTT.

The V gene is TRBV4-1, the J gene TRBJ2-7; no clear D gene. The length of the CDR3 is 16 residues. Germline CDR1 reads MGHRA; CDR2 reads YSYEKL. Trimming removed 0 bases from V and 0 bases from J, with 12 bases in between. This CDR3 reads CASSQDRAVNSYEQYF. The CDR3 DNA reads as TGCGCCAGCAGCCAAGATAGGGCAGTAAACTCCTACGAGCAGTACTTC.